These T cell receptor beta chains were read from a single sample in a study of graft-versus-host responses after intestinal transplantation. The assay was immunoSEQ multiplex PCR, and TCRdb's table has in-frame clones only and misses some. The profile shows around 7,800 clones, over 95% of them singletons. The sequenced sample was PBMCs, obtained 23 days after intestinal transplant. Receptors originate from a human patient who received an intestinal transplant, so some T cells may come from the graft donor. Each CDR3 is given with its conserved first and last residue. The D gene is left open where the match is weak. The size of a clone is reported for some rows only, either as once, few or many, or as a class for expanded clones.

v_call	d_call	clone_size	j_call	cdr3_aa	cdr3_nt
TRBV6-5	-	-	TRBJ2-2	CASRYNTGELFF	TGTGCCAGCAGATATAACACCGGGGAGCTGTTTTTT
TRBV13	-	-	TRBJ2-1	CASSFSGLYNEQFF	TGTGCCAGCAGCTTCTCGGGACTTTACAATGAGCAGTTCTTC
TRBV7-9	TRBD2	-	TRBJ2-1	CASGTSWDNEQFF	TGTGCCTCAGGGACTAGCTGGGACAATGAGCAGTTCTTC
TRBV5-8	-	-	TRBJ1-1	CASSLVTVMNTEAFF	TGTGCCAGCAGCTTGGTTACGGTTATGAACACTGAAGCTTTCTTT
TRBV18	-	-	TRBJ1-1	CASYDAAEGEAFF	TGTGCCAGCTATGACGCCGCAGAGGGGGAAGCTTTCTTT
TRBV15	-	-	TRBJ2-5	CATGELQETQYF	TGTGCCACCGGGGAATTACAAGAGACCCAGTACTTC
TRBV5-5	-	once	TRBJ1-2	CASRRDLSAPRRGGYTF	TGTGCCAGCAGGCGGGATCTAAGCGCCCCCCGCCGTGGTGGCTACACCTTC
TRBV5-6	-	-	TRBJ2-3	CASSLAGRTDTQYF	TGTGCCAGCAGCTTGGCGGGACGCACAGATACGCAGTATTTT
TRBV28	TRBD2	-	TRBJ2-5	CASSLPAVTAGIQETQYF	TGTGCCAGCAGTTTACCCGCGGTAACAGCGGGGATCCAAGAGACCCAGTACTTC
TRBV15	TRBD1	-	TRBJ2-3	CATSSPRQGTGGLGTDTQYF	TGTGCCACCAGCAGCCCACGGCAGGGGACAGGGGGCTTGGGCACAGATACGCAGTATTTT
TRBV29-1	TRBD1	-	TRBJ1-1	CSVEGLQGRNTEAFF	TGCAGCGTTGAGGGACTACAGGGGAGGAACACTGAAGCTTTCTTT
TRBV6-5	-	once	TRBJ1-1	CASSYRTPNTEAFF	TGTGCCAGCAGTTACAGGACACCGAACACTGAAGCTTTCTTT
TRBV11-2	TRBD1	-	TRBJ2-3	CASSPTGTGGRDTQYF	TGTGCCAGCAGCCCTACTGGGACAGGGGGCAGGGATACGCAGTATTTT
TRBV6-5	-	-	TRBJ1-5	CASSYRGSGPQHF	TGTGCCAGCAGTTACCGCGGGAGCGGGCCCCAGCATTTT
TRBV9	TRBD2	-	TRBJ2-7	CASSVTTPGATSGSYEQYF	TGTGCCAGCAGCGTAACCACCCCGGGGGCGACTAGCGGCTCCTACGAGCAGTACTTC
TRBV5-6	-	-	TRBJ2-5	CASSLDGLNQETQYF	TGTGCCAGCAGCTTGGACGGACTAAACCAAGAGACCCAGTACTTC
TRBV6-5	TRBD2	-	TRBJ2-7	CASRAGGHLNF	TGTGCCAGCAGGGCGGGAGGCCACTTAAACTTC
TRBV25-1	-	-	TRBJ2-1	CASSEYLGYNEQFF	TGTGCCAGCAGTGAATATCTAGGGTACAATGAGCAGTTCTTC
TRBV11-1	-	-	TRBJ2-5	CASSPSARGTQYF	TGTGCCAGCAGCCCATCCGCTAGAGGCACCCAGTACTTC
TRBV30	-	-	TRBJ1-5	CAWSGGGNQPQHF	TGTGCCTGGAGTGGAGGCGGCAATCAGCCCCAGCATTTT